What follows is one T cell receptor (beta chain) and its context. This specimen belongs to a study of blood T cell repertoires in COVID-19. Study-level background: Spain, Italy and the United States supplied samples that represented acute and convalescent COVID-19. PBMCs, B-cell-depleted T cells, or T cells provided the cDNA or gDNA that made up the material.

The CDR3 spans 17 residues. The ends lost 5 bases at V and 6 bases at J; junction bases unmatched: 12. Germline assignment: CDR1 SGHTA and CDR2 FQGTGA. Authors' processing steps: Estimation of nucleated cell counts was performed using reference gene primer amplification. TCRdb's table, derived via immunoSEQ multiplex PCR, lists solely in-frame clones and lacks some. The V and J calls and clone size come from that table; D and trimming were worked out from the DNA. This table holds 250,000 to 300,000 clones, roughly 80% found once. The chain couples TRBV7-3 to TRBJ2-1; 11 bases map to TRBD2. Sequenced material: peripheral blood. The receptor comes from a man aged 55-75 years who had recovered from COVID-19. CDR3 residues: CASSGSDSGGAVNEQFF. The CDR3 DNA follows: TGTGCCAGCAGCGGATCCGATAGCGGGGGGGCCGTCAATGAGCAGTTCTTC.